The present entry profiles one TCR beta chain with its context. What it binds is unknown. Isolating PBMCs gave at least 6.5 million of these cells per sample. This sample stems from a study of blood T cells in healthy people across ages. On the study more broadly: About one barcoded beta molecule per two T cells came from capture by template switching.

The CDR3 extends over 16 amino acids. V lost 6 bases, J lost 3 bases, and 19 bases lay in between. A second about 6 to 11 cycle PCR used barcoded and J-beta primers. TCRdb reprocessed the 5' RACE reads via MiXCR and lists one record per CDR3 protein. The profile covers 500,000 to 700,000 distinct CDR3 sequences, with about 28% appearing a single time and 15% to 18% taken by the ten largest. Regarding the study as a whole: While age rose, TCR beta diversity per million T cells dropped in a roughly linear way.

The chain links TRBV12-3 or TRBV12-4 to TRBJ2-3, with D tentatively TRBD2 (6 bases). Sequenced sample: blood. This clonotype was sampled from a woman older than 75 in good health. CDR3 in DNA: TGTGCCAGCAGGCGAGGGACTGGGCGGAGGACAGATACGCAGTATTTT. It specifies CASRRGTGRRTDTQYF.